Sequencing of this T cell receptor beta chain was carried out in a study of cytomegalovirus exposure and HLA in healthy donors. The CDR3 totals 14 residues. Trimming at V came to 6 bases and at J to 6 bases, leaving 9 bases not matched to a gene. Per the germline V gene, CDR1 is MGHDK and CDR2 is SYGVNS. A multiplex PCR was run with 60 Vbeta primers and 13 Jbeta primers. Only in-frame clones appear in the TCRdb table, and some are missing; sequencing was by immunoSEQ multiplex PCR. Here the sample spans 75,000 to 90,000 clones, nearly 80% being singletons. The chain employs TRBV25-1 and TRBJ1-2, with 8 bases aligning to TRBD1. The clonotype originates from a middle-aged man in good health and CMV-seronegative. The material sequenced was PBMCs. Written as DNA, the CDR3 is TGTGCCAGCAGCTCCCTCAGGGGGCCCGATGGCTACACCTTC. Amino acids: CASSSLRGPDGYTF.